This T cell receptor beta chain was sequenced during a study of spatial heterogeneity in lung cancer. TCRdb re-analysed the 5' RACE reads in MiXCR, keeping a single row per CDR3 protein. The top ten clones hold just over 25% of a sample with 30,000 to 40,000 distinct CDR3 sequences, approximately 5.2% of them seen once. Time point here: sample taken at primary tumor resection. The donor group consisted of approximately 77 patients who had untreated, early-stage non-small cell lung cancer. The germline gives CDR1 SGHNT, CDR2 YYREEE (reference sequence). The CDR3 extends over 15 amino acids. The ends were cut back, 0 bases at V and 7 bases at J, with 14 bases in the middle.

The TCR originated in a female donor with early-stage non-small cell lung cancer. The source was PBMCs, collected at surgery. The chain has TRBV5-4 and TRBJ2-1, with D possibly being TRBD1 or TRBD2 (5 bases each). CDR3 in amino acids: CASSLGGLRRNEQFF. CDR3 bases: TGTGCCAGCAGCTTGGGGGGCCTCAGGAGGAATGAGCAGTTCTTC.